The 17 T cell receptor beta chains reported below all come from one sample, sequenced in a study of blood T cell repertoires in COVID-19. Sequenced by immunoSEQ multiplex PCR; TCRdb stores in-frame clones only, minus some. The table has 200,000 to 300,000 clones, roughly four fifths seen once. Specimen: peripheral blood. Receptor source: a woman aged 18-30 years with acute or convalescent COVID-19.

The chain joins TRBV5-1 to TRBJ1-5, with TRBD1 as a possible D gene (5 bases). V was cut by 1 base and J by 7 bases, with 12 bases left in between. CDR3 length equals 14 residues. The V gene's germline CDR1 is SGHRS and CDR2 YFSETQ. This chain's CDR3 is CASSLMGGSQPQHF. DNA of the CDR3: TGCGCCAGCAGCTTGATGGGGGGAAGCCAGCCCCAGCATTTT.

J is TRBJ2-4 and V is TRBV5-4; D possibly corresponds to TRBD1 (5 bases). This CDR3 is built from 16 residues. Germline values: CDR1 SGHNT, CDR2 YYREEE (reference sequence). Trimming took off 0 bases at V and 0 bases at J, with 10 bases between the two ends. The CDR3 DNA follows: TGTGCCAGCAGCTTGGGGTCAGGGATAGCCAAAAACATTCAGTACTTC. Protein: CASSLGSGIAKNIQYF.

DNA of the CDR3: TGCGCCAGCAGCAGAGACAACGAGCAGTACTTC. As protein: CASSRDNEQYF. The rearrangement joins TRBV5-1 to TRBJ2-7; D is uncertain. The CDR3 is 11 amino acids. The V gene lost 4 bases and the J gene lost 5 bases, with 7 bases spanning the gap. The germline CDR1 and CDR2 sequences are SGHRS and YFSETQ.

The chain carries TRBV7-2 and TRBJ1-1; D perhaps matches TRBD1 (6 bases). Germline V lookup: CDR1 SGHTA, CDR2 FQGNSA. V dropped 5 bases and J dropped 4 bases, with 17 bases sitting between them. This CDR3 contains 15 residues. CDR3 residues: CASSVQGRGVTEAFF. In DNA, the CDR3 is TGTGCCAGCAGCGTACAGGGACGGGGGGTCACTGAAGCTTTCTTT.

CDR3 in amino acids: CASSPPASKRGEQYF. CDR3 coding DNA: TGTGCCAGCTCACCACCTGCCTCCAAAAGAGGCGAGCAGTACTTC. The chain combines TRBV18 with TRBJ2-7; D remains unclear. The length of the CDR3 is 15 residues. Trimming cost V 0 bases and J 6 bases, with 15 bases left between them. The germline gives CDR1 KGHSH, CDR2 LQKENI.

The chain has TRBV7-2 and TRBJ2-2; TRBD2 matches at 7 bases. This CDR3 region has 17 residues. Losses at the gene ends were 4 bases for V and 2 bases for J; bases not matched to a gene: 10. The V gene's germline CDR1 is SGHTA and CDR2 FQGNSA. The CDR3 here is CASSSHGAGLNTGELFF. CDR3 coding DNA: TGTGCCAGCAGCTCCCATGGGGCGGGACTAAACACCGGGGAGCTGTTTTTT.

The V gene is TRBV7-2, the J gene TRBJ2-7; TRBD2 agrees at 16 bases. V gave up 5 bases and J gave up 7 bases; unmatched junction bases: 5. Per germline, CDR1 SGHTA and CDR2 FQGNSA. The CDR3 is made up of 15 amino acids. CDR3 in amino acids: CASSPGLAGGREQYF. As DNA, the CDR3 is TGTGCCAGCAGCCCGGGACTAGCGGGGGGGAGGGAGCAGTACTTC.

The genes are TRBV5-1 and TRBJ2-2; 14 bases line up with TRBD2. The CDR3 has 18 residues. V gave up 0 bases and J gave up 6 bases; unmatched junction bases: 7. Germline lookup yields CDR1 SGHRS and CDR2 YFSETQ. This CDR3 is CASSLVGLAGVKSGELFF. The CDR3 bases are TGCGCCAGCAGCTTGGTGGGACTAGCGGGAGTAAAGTCCGGGGAGCTGTTTTTT. The full variable domain, completed using reference TRBV5-1 and TRBJ2-2, is KAGVTQTPRYLIKTRGQQVTLSCSPISGHRSVSWYQQTPGQGLQFLFEYFSETQRNKGNFPGRFSGRQFSNSRSEMNVSTLELGDSALYLCASSLVGLAGVKSGELFFGEGSRLTVL.

V is TRBV6-5 and J is TRBJ2-1; TRBD1 might be the D (5 bases). Trimming removed 3 bases from V and 8 bases from J, with 17 bases in between. The V gene's germline CDR1 is MNHEY and CDR2 SVGAGI. The CDR3 has 15 residues. CDR3 loop: CASSYGAVFTHEQFF. The CDR3 DNA reads TGTGCCAGCAGTTATGGGGCCGTATTTACCCATGAGCAGTTCTTC.

The chain carries TRBV14 and TRBJ1-6; no definite D call. Germline V gene sequence: CDR1 SGHDN, CDR2 FVKESK. The CDR3 length is 15 residues. V was trimmed by 2 bases and J by 8 bases, leaving 13 bases between them. CDR3 protein: CASSQLDYGDSPLHF. The CDR3 DNA sequence: TGTGCCAGCAGCCAACTCGACTATGGGGATTCACCCCTCCACTTT.

The chain joins TRBV11-3 to TRBJ2-7, with D possibly TRBD2 on 5 matching bases. The V gene lost 10 bases and the J gene lost 5 bases, with 21 bases spanning the gap. CDR1 is SGHNT, CDR2 YENEEA, per germline. This CDR3 spans 14 amino acids. The CDR3 DNA reads TGTGCCACCTCAGTGGGAGAGTCTATAAACGAGCAGTACTTC. Amino acids: CATSVGESINEQYF.

There are a few counts of this clone. The J gene is TRBJ1-2, the V gene TRBV14; tentatively, D is TRBD1 (5 bases). Germline lookup yields CDR1 SGHDN and CDR2 FVKESK. V lost 4 bases and J 4 bases, leaving 13 bases between the germline ends. CDR3 length: 14 amino acids. CDR3 nucleotides: TGTGCCAGCAGCCGGCGACAGAGTACCTATGGCTACACCTTC. Its translation: CASSRRQSTYGYTF.

The chain couples TRBV6-5 to TRBJ1-6; TRBD1 matches at 10 bases. With V trimmed by 5 bases and J by 9 bases, 4 bases remained unmatched. Germline lookup yields CDR1 MNHEY and CDR2 SVGAGI. The CDR3 is 14 amino acids. The CDR3 region has the DNA TGTGCCAGCAGTAACCGGGACAGGGGTTCACCCCTCCACTTT. Protein: CASSNRDRGSPLHF.

The chain carries TRBV28 and TRBJ2-3; D is undetermined. The ends were cut back, 5 bases at V and 1 base at J, with 4 bases in the middle. The germline gives CDR1 MDHEN, CDR2 SYDVKM. The CDR3 length is 12 residues. The CDR3 DNA reads as TGTGCCAGCAGTCGCGGCACAGATACGCAGTATTTT. It translates to CASSRGTDTQYF.

The genes are TRBV28 and TRBJ1-6; possible D gene TRBD1, 5 bases. The V gene's germline CDR1 is MDHEN and CDR2 SYDVKM. The V gene lost 7 bases and the J gene lost 8 bases, with 21 bases spanning the gap. This CDR3 region has 16 residues. The CDR3 loop reads CASTSGGAIRDSPLHF. The CDR3 region has the DNA TGTGCCAGCACCTCCGGTGGGGCCATCAGAGATTCACCCCTCCACTTT.

The V and J genes are TRBV29-1 and TRBJ1-3; the match to TRBD1 covers 7 bases. Germline V CDR1 and CDR2: SQVTM, ANQGSEA. The junction had 6 bases not matched to a gene; V was cut back by 4 bases and J by 3 bases. This CDR3 comprises 14 residues. CDR3: CSVGGGAGGNTIYF. In DNA form, the CDR3 reads TGCAGCGTTGGAGGGGGCGCAGGTGGAAACACCATATATTTT. The full variable domain, in which reference TRBV29-1 and TRBJ1-3 provide the parts outside the CDR3, is SAVISQKPSRDICQRGTSLTIQCQVDSQVTMMFWYRQQPGQSLTLIATANQGSEATYESGFVIDKFPISRPNLTFSTLTVSNMSPEDSSIYLCSVGGGAGGNTIYFGEGSWLTVV.

This clone showed up just a few times. The chain uses TRBV9 and TRBJ2-7, with 8 bases matching TRBD1. The CDR3 sequence is 17 residues long. V gave up 4 bases and J gave up 5 bases; unmatched junction bases: 17. The germline V gene encodes CDR1 SGDLS and CDR2 YYNGEE. CDR3 protein: CASSLKGGQATWDEQYF. DNA for the CDR3: TGTGCCAGCAGCTTAAAGGGGGGACAGGCGACCTGGGACGAGCAGTACTTC. Together with reference TRBV9 and TRBJ2-7, the CDR3 gives the full variable domain: DSGVTQTPKHLITATGQRVTLRCSPRSGDLSVYWYQQSLDQGLQFLIQYYNGEERAKGNILERFSAQQFPDLHSELNLSSLELGDSALYFCASSLKGGQATWDEQYFGPGTRLTVT.